The rows below give T cell receptor beta chains drawn from one sample of a study of shared clonotypes between healthy human individuals. Sequenced by immunoSEQ multiplex PCR; TCRdb stores in-frame clones only, minus some. This repertoire shows around 690,000 clones, 90% found once; its top ten account for more than 30%. Sequencing was carried out using memory CD8+ T cells from PBMCs. Receptors originate from a young man in good health. Some clones in this sample may be carry-over from other donors' samples. Both conserved end residues are part of each CDR3.

>TRBV19|TRBJ2-7
CASSPGAYEQYF
>TRBV4-3|TRBJ2-1
CASSHTSGSYNEQFF
>TRBV5-1|TRBJ2-3
CASTALAFSTDTQYF
>TRBV28|TRBJ1-5
CASKTQGAQSRPQHF
>TRBV5-6|TRBJ1-2
CASSLSGGMGGYTF
>TRBV7-2|TRBJ2-5
CASSLASGHDQETQYF
>TRBV28|TRBJ2-7
CASSLQGTYSYEQYF
>TRBV5-4|TRBJ1-3
CASSLGGGNSGNTIYF
>TRBV19|TRBJ2-3
CASKGWEGTDTQYF
>TRBV25-1|TRBJ2-7
CASSRGGLNEQYF
>TRBV4-1|TRBJ2-2
CASSQGGRNTGELFF
>TRBV5-6|TRBJ1-2
CASSLEAVYGYTF
>TRBV7-9|TRBJ2-1
CASSHKPGQGRNEQFF